This T cell receptor beta chain derives from a study of blood T cell repertoires in COVID-19. Points on this clone: Relative to the germline gene, one junction end is altered; a read error may explain this. The sample has other DNA sequences that encode this CDR3 too.

Data came from immunoSEQ multiplex PCR; TCRdb stores just in-frame clones and leaves some out. The sample carries about 150,000 clones, 80% recorded once. The CDR3 covers 15 residues. Germline CDR1 SGHTA, CDR2 FQGNSA. The receptor was derived from a woman aged 45-59 years with acute or convalescent COVID-19. The sample consisted of peripheral blood. The chain has TRBV7-2 and TRBJ1-2, with 7 bases aligning to TRBD1. The CDR3 loop reads CASSLTGTANYGYTF. Written as DNA, the CDR3 is TGTGCCAGCAGCTTGACCGGGACAGCTAACTATGGCTACACCTTT.